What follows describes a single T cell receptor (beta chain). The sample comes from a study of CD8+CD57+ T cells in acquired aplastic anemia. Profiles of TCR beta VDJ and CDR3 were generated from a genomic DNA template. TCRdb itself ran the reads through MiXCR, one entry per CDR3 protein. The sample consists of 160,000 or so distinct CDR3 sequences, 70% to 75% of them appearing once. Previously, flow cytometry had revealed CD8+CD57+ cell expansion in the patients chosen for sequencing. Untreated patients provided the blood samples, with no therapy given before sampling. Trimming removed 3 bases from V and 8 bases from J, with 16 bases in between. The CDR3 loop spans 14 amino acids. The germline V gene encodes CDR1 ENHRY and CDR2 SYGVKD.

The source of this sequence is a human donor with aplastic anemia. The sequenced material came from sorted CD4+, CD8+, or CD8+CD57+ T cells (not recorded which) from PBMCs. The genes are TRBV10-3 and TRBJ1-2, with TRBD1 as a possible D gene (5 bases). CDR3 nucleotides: TGTGCCATCAGTGATGACAGATTAACTGGCGGCTACACCTTC. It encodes CAISDDRLTGGYTF.